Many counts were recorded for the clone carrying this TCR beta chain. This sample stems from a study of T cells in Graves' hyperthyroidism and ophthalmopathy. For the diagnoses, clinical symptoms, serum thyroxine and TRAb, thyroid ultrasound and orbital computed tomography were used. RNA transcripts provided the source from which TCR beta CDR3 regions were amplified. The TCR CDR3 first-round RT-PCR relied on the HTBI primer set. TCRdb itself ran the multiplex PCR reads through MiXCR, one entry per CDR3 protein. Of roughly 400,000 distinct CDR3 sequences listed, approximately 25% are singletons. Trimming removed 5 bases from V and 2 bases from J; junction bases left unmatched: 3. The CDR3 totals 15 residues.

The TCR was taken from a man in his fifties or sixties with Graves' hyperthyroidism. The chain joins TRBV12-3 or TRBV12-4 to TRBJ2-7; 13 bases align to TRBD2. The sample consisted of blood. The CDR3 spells CASSTTSGRAYEQYF. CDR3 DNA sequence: TGTGCCAGCAGTACTACTAGCGGGAGGGCCTACGAGCAGTACTTC.